What follows are 4 T cell receptor beta chains derived from one specimen sequenced in a study of vaccination and CD4 T cells after COVID-19 (dated by TCRdb to 2021 to 2024). The treatment or condition tag for this specimen amounts to: roughly ten-day PBMC culture with coronavirus spike peptide pools or control peptides (ViraFEST assay). For these TCRs, the target antigens are not known. The library came from PCR. Sequencing relied on an Illumina iSeq 100. TCR sequencing of DNA from cultured CD4+ T cells used the Oncomine TCR Beta short-read assay at the Johns Hopkins FTIC core. TCRdb trimmed the raw reads at Q25, called clones with MiXCR and kept productive beta chains. Every entry covers one CDR3 protein and lists the most common genes and DNA from its rows. Counted in this sample were about 15,000 distinct CDR3 sequences; less than 70% of them appeared once. Clones ranked in the top ten supply 3.5% to 5% of the sample.

Sequencing was performed on CD4+ T cells from blood, cultured in vitro, taken before SARS-CoV-2 vaccination. These receptors all stem from a human donor who had recovered from COVID-19.

This clonotype has only a few counts. The chain employs TRBV19 and TRBJ1-5, with 10 nucleotides matching TRBD1. The V and J ends lost 4 bases and 4 bases, in that order; junction bases with no gene match: 7. Germline values: CDR1 LNHDA, CDR2 SQIVND (reference sequence). The CDR3 runs 16 residues. The CDR3 region is CASSTPDRGNNQPQHF. CDR3 DNA sequence: TGTGCCAGTAGTACCCCGGACAGGGGGAATAATCAGCCCCAGCATTTT.

This chain links TRBV20-1 with TRBJ2-1; D may be TRBD1 (5 bases). V shed 0 bases and J shed 4 bases, with 13 bases lying between them. CDR3 length: 15 amino acids. CDR1 is DFQATT and CDR2 is SNEGSKA in the germline V gene (reference sequence). CDR3 DNA: TGCAGTGCTAGAGACCATAGGGGTGAATACAATGAGCAGTTCTTC. Protein sequence: CSARDHRGEYNEQFF.

The J gene is TRBJ2-1, the V gene TRBV5-4; 14 positions agree with TRBD2. The CDR3 runs 16 residues. J lost 7 bases, V lost 4 bases, and 7 bases had no gene match. In germline, CDR1 is SGHNT, CDR2 YYREEE (reference sequence). The CDR3 loop reads CASSTAGLAGANEQFF. DNA of the CDR3: TGTGCCAGCAGCACTGCGGGACTAGCGGGAGCAAATGAGCAGTTCTTC. Variable domain in full (rest from reference TRBV5-4 and TRBJ2-1): ETGVTQSPTHLIKTRGQQVTLRCSSQSGHNTVSWYQQALGQGPQFIFQYYREEENGRGNFPPRFSGLQFPNYSSELNVNALELDDSALYLCASSTAGLAGANEQFFGPGTRLTVL.

This chain uses TRBV7-6 with TRBJ2-3; D is undetermined. Deletions cut 6 bases from V and 1 base from J, with 11 bases between. Germline V gene lookup returns CDR1 SGHVS and CDR2 FNYEAQ. The CDR3 length is 14 residues. CDR3 in amino acids: CASSPMDGTDTQYF. For the CDR3, the DNA is TGTGCCAGCAGTCCTATGGACGGCACAGATACGCAGTATTTT.